A selection of T cell receptor beta chains follows, all from one sample in a study of Ad26.COV2.S vaccination and SARS-CoV-2 variants. The protocol was immunoSEQ multiplex PCR, while the TCRdb copy is restricted to in-frame clones and leaves out a portion. The profile shows about 680,000 clones, more than 70% of them singletons. The material sequenced was peripheral blood, taken in a trial of Ad26.COV2.S vaccine versus placebo. Source of these receptors: a person between 18 and 65 years old who received the Ad26.COV2.S COVID-19 vaccine or a placebo. CDR3s include the opening cysteine and the closing phenylalanine or tryptophan. The D gene is left open where the match is weak. Clone size is not always given. Where it is, it says once, few, many or a class for expanded clones.

TRBD1 | once | TRBJ2-1 | TRBV7-6 | CASSRQGAIDNEQFF | TGTGCCAGCAGCAGACAGGGGGCTATAGACAATGAGCAGTTCTTC
- | - | TRBJ2-7 | TRBV6-5 | CASSQGNFYEQYF | TGTGCCAGCAGTCAGGGGAATTTCTACGAGCAGTACTTC
- | - | TRBJ2-7 | TRBV5-6 | CASSLGQGGGYEQYF | TGTGCCAGCAGCTTGGGGCAGGGAGGTGGCTACGAGCAGTACTTC
TRBD1 | - | TRBJ2-7 | TRBV4-2 | CASSQGQGVRYEQYF | TGTGCCAGCAGCCAAGGACAGGGGGTACGGTACGAGCAGTACTTC
- | few | TRBJ1-2 | TRBV18 | CASSPVGGSANYGYTF | TGTGCCAGCTCACCGGTGGGTGGTTCTGCCAACTATGGCTACACCTTC
- | - | TRBJ1-1 | TRBV2 | CASRGERNTEAFF | TGTGCCAGCAGGGGAGAACGGAACACTGAAGCTTTCTTT
- | - | TRBJ1-6 | TRBV18 | CASSDGYSPLHF | TGTGCCAGCTCCGACGGGTATTCACCCCTCCACTTT
TRBD1 | once | TRBJ2-5 | TRBV10-3 | CAIRGTVQETQYF | TGTGCCATCAGGGGGACAGTCCAAGAGACCCAGTACTTC
- | - | TRBJ1-1 | TRBV6-2/TRBV6-3 | CASSHGQAVNTEAFF | TGTGCCAGCAGCCACGGTCAGGCGGTGAACACTGAAGCTTTCTTT
- | - | TRBJ1-1 | TRBV18 | CASSRIQGENTEAFF | TGTGCCAGCTCGCGAATACAGGGAGAGAACACTGAAGCTTTCTTT
TRBD2 | - | TRBJ2-2 | TRBV2 | CASSAGTSFTGELFF | TGTGCCAGCAGTGCCGGGACTAGCTTCACCGGGGAGCTGTTTTTT
- | - | TRBJ2-7 | TRBV19 | CASSARLGSPSDEQYF | TGTGCCAGTAGTGCCCGACTAGGGAGCCCTTCCGACGAGCAGTACTTC
TRBD1 | - | TRBJ2-2 | TRBV7-9 | CASSLAVTGGTGELFF | TGTGCCAGCAGCTTAGCAGTGACAGGGGGCACCGGGGAGCTGTTTTTT
- | - | TRBJ2-3 | TRBV27 | CASRGVLSTDTQYF | TGTGCCAGCAGGGGGGTCCTCTCCACAGATACGCAGTATTTT
- | - | TRBJ2-3 | TRBV10-1 | CASSSALVPSTDTQYF | TGCGCCAGCAGTTCCGCCCTGGTACCGAGCACAGATACGCAGTATTTT
TRBD2 | - | TRBJ2-3 | TRBV10-1 | CASSRTSGSRGDTQYF | TGCGCCAGCAGTCGGACTAGCGGGAGCAGAGGAGATACGCAGTATTTT